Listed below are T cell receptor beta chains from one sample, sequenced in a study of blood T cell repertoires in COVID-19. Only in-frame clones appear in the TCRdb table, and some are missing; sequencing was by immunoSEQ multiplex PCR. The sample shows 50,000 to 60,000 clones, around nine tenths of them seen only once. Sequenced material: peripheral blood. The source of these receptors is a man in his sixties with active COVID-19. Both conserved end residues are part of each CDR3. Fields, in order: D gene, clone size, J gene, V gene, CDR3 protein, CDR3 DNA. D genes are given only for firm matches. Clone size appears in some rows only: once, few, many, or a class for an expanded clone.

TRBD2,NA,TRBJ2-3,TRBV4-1,CASSQGPGLEGDTQYF,TGCGCCAGCAGCCAAGGGCCGGGACTAGAGGGAGATACGCAGTATTTT
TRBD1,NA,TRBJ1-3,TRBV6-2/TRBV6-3,CASSHRTGNGNTIYF,TGTGCCAGCAGCCACCGGACAGGGAACGGAAACACCATATATTTT
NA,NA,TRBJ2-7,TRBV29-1,CSVEIGSSYEQYF,TGCAGCGTTGAAATAGGGAGCTCCTACGAGCAGTACTTC
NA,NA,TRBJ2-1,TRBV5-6,CASSPSTGTYNEQFF,TGTGCCAGCAGTCCTTCAACCGGGACCTACAATGAGCAGTTCTTC
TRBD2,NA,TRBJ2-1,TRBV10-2,CASIPTSGNYNEQFF,TGCGCCAGCATCCCGACTAGCGGGAACTACAATGAGCAGTTCTTC
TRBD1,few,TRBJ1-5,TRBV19,CASKVGQGANQPQHF,TGTGCCAGTAAAGTAGGGCAGGGGGCTAATCAGCCCCAGCATTTT
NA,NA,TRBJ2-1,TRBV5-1,CASSLSSGSYNEQFF,TGCGCCAGCAGCTTGAGTAGCGGATCCTACAATGAGCAGTTCTTC
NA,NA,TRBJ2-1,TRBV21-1,CASSRGGHVNEQFF,TGTGCCAGCAGCCGGGGGGGACACGTCAATGAGCAGTTCTTC
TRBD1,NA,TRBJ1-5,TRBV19,CASMRTGFGNQPQHF,TGTGCCAGTATGCGGACAGGGTTCGGCAATCAGCCCCAGCATTTT
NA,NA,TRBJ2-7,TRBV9,CASSDRDHEQYF,TGTGCCAGCAGCGACAGGGACCACGAGCAGTACTTC
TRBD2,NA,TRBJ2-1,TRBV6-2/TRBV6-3,CASSYSRLAGGPSYNEQFF,TGTGCCAGCAGTTACTCAAGACTAGCGGGAGGGCCTTCCTACAATGAGCAGTTCTTC
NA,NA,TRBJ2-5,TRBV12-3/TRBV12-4,CASSTEEGETQYF,TGTGCCAGCAGCACAGAGGAGGGAGAGACCCAGTACTTC
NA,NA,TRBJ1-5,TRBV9,CASTYGPSNQPQHF,TGTGCCAGCACCTATGGGCCCTCGAATCAGCCCCAGCATTTT
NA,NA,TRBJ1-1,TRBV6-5,CASRRTDENTEAFF,TGTGCCAGCAGGAGGACAGACGAAAACACTGAAGCTTTCTTT